The 10 T cell receptor beta chains listed next were all sequenced from one sample in a study of metastatic and nonmetastatic thyroid tumors. Thyroid surgery took place with no prior treatment in any patient. Through MiXCR, TCRdb re-clonotyped the PCR reads. The table records 35,000 to 55,000 clones, around 23% of them present only once. Sequenced sample: blood. The source of these receptors is a male donor with papillary thyroid cancer or a benign thyroid nodule (not recorded which). Some clones in this sample may be carry-over from other donors' samples.

This clone appeared many times. The J gene is TRBJ2-1, the V gene TRBV20-1, with a possible D match to TRBD1 (7 bases). The germline V gene encodes CDR1 DFQATT and CDR2 SNEGSKA (reference sequence). V was clipped by 1 base and J by 9 bases, with 31 bases between them. CDR3 size: 19 residues. The DNA for the CDR3 is TGCAGTGCTAGAGCACGCCGACGGGGGAACCGACAGGGTCTGGGTGAGCAGTTCTTC. Its protein is CSARARRRGNRQGLGEQFF.

A few counts support this clone. The chain is built from TRBV4-1 and TRBJ2-5, with D maybe TRBD2 (5 bases). Germline V gene sequence: CDR1 MGHRA, CDR2 YSYEKL. V was trimmed by 4 bases and J by 3 bases, leaving 12 bases between them. The CDR3 covers 14 residues. CDR3 protein: CASSPRGAEETQYF. CDR3 in DNA: TGCGCCAGCAGCCCGCGTGGAGCGGAAGAGACCCAGTACTTC.

This clone was seen only a few times. The V and J genes are TRBV27 and TRBJ2-2, with unresolved D. The CDR3 sequence is 14 residues long. Germline values: CDR1 MNHEY, CDR2 SMNVEV (reference sequence). The germline V and J ends were trimmed by 3 bases and 11 bases, with 16 bases remaining between them. This CDR3 is CASSFFRVAVELFF. The CDR3 DNA reads TGTGCCAGCAGTTTCTTCCGGGTGGCCGTTGAGCTGTTTTTT.

This clone was seen at least ten times. This chain joins TRBV6-1 and TRBJ1-2; D ambiguous. Trimming cost V 6 bases and J 1 base, with 9 bases left between them. The CDR3 runs 13 residues. The V gene's germline CDR1 is MNHNS and CDR2 SASEGT. CDR3 in DNA: TGTGCCAGCAGATACGACATTAACTATGGCTACACCTTC. Protein sequence: CASRYDINYGYTF.

This clone was counted ten times or more. CDR3 in amino acids: CASSRQAGYTF. CDR3 nucleotide sequence: TGTGCCAGCAGCAGGCAAGCGGGCTACACCTTC. The gene calls are TRBV7-9 and TRBJ1-2; no firm D call. V was cut by 5 bases and J by 8 bases, with 9 bases left in between. CDR1 SEHNR and CDR2 FQNEAQ come from the germline V gene (reference sequence). This CDR3 has 11 amino acids.

The chain recombines TRBV20-1 with TRBJ2-5; 7 nucleotides line up with TRBD2. V was pared by 3 bases and J by 3 bases, with 4 bases of the junction left unmatched. CDR3 length: 13 amino acids. Germline V gene lookup returns CDR1 DFQATT and CDR2 SNEGSKA (reference sequence). Here the CDR3 reads CSASGGGEETQYF. The CDR3 region has the DNA TGCAGTGCTAGTGGCGGGGGAGAAGAGACCCAGTACTTC.

The V and J genes are TRBV30 and TRBJ2-1; D is unresolved. Trimming left V 1 base short and J 5 bases short, with 12 bases between. This CDR3 is 14 amino acids long. Germline lookup yields CDR1 GTSNPN and CDR2 SVGIG (reference sequence). The CDR3 here is CAWSARGRHNEQFF. The CDR3 DNA follows: TGTGCCTGGAGTGCACGCGGACGCCACAATGAGCAGTTCTTC. Together with reference TRBV30 and TRBJ2-1, the CDR3 gives the full variable domain: SQTIHQWPATLVQPVGSPLSLECTVEGTSNPNLYWYRQAAGRGLQLLFYSVGIGQISSEVPQNLSASRPQDRQFILSSKKLLLSDSGFYLCAWSARGRHNEQFFGPGTRLTVL.

This clone has just a few counts. The J gene is TRBJ2-1, the V gene TRBV15; 13 bases are shared with TRBD2. CDR3 length: 16 amino acids. V shed 1 base, J shed 8 bases, and the junction held 5 bases outside the gene matches. Germline CDR1 reads LNHNV; CDR2 reads YYDKDF (reference sequence). CDR3 DNA sequence: TGTGCCACCAGCAGAGGAGGACTAGCGGGAGCCGATGAGCAGTTCTTC. This codes for CATSRGGLAGADEQFF.

Many counts were recorded for this clone. The chain uses TRBV7-2 and TRBJ1-1; D is undetermined. The CDR3 extends over 15 amino acids. The germline V and J ends were trimmed by 5 bases and 4 bases, with 17 bases remaining between them. The V gene's germline CDR1 is SGHTA and CDR2 FQGNSA. CDR3 region: CASSLRRLPGTEAFF. The DNA for the CDR3 is TGTGCCAGCAGCCTTAGAAGACTGCCTGGCACTGAAGCTTTCTTT.

This clone appeared many times. The V and J genes are TRBV9 and TRBJ2-7; no reliable D call. The CDR3 is made up of 13 amino acids. Trimming stripped 4 bases from V and 2 bases from J, with 10 bases between. CDR1 is SGDLS, CDR2 YYNGEE, per germline. CDR3 sequence reads: CASSSQGAYEQYF. For the CDR3, the DNA is TGTGCCAGCAGCTCCCAAGGCGCCTACGAGCAGTACTTC. Complete variable domain (other parts from reference TRBV9 and TRBJ2-7): DSGVTQTPKHLITATGQRVTLRCSPRSGDLSVYWYQQSLDQGLQFLIQYYNGEERAKGNILERFSAQQFPDLHSELNLSSLELGDSALYFCASSSQGAYEQYFGPGTRLTVT.